This is a list of T cell receptor beta chains from one sample in a study of regulatory T cells in long-lasting Graves disease. MiXCR, run by TCRdb on the multiplex PCR reads, gives a single entry per CDR3 protein. Of 400,000 to 650,000 distinct CDR3 sequences detected, 15% to 20% appear once; the ten largest clones hold roughly 25%. The same sample was also used in a study of T cells in Graves' hyperthyroidism and ophthalmopathy.

Sequenced material: peripheral blood mononuclear cells (PBMCs), taken at new diagnosis, from a patient treated with antithyroid drugs. The receptor source for this set is a woman aged 40 to 65 with Graves disease. The CDR3 runs from the conserved cysteine through the conserved F or W. The D gene is left open where the match is weak. Clone size is given for some rows only: seen once, a few or many times, or a class if the clone is expanded.

j_call cdr3_length clone_size v_call d_call cdr3_nt cdr3_aa
TRBJ2-1 16 few TRBV19 NA TGTGCCAGTAGTCAAACCCCTGCGGGGGCTAGGAATGAGCAGTTCTTC CASSQTPAGARNEQFF
TRBJ2-3 13 many TRBV4-2 NA TGTGCCAGCAGCCAAGAGTGGGCAGATACGCAGTATTTT CASSQEWADTQYF
TRBJ1-2 12 many TRBV20-1 NA TGCAGTGCTCCGCCCCACTCTTATGGCTACACCTTC CSAPPHSYGYTF
TRBJ2-5 20 NA TRBV5-1 TRBD2 TGCGCCAGCAGCTCCCTTTTTAGCGGGGGGGCTTTAGGATTCCAAGAGACCCAGTACTTC CASSSLFSGGALGFQETQYF
TRBJ2-7 15 NA TRBV25-1 TRBD2 TGTGCCAGCAGTGGAACTAGCGGACCAACCTACGAGCAGTACTTC CASSGTSGPTYEQYF
TRBJ2-3 12 many TRBV20-1 TRBD2 TGCAGTGCTAGGACTAGCATGGATACGCAGTATTTT CSARTSMDTQYF
TRBJ1-1 12 many TRBV6-1 NA TGTGCCAGCAGGCAGGGGAGCACTGAAGCTTTCTTT CASRQGSTEAFF
TRBJ1-1 15 NA TRBV24-1 NA TGTGCCGCCGAGTGGCGGGGGCCAGGGAACACTGAAGCTTTCTTT CAAEWRGPGNTEAFF
TRBJ2-1 13 NA TRBV7-2 NA TGTGCCAGCAACAACGGAGGTTACAATGAGCAGTTCTTC CASNNGGYNEQFF
TRBJ1-1 14 many TRBV18 NA TGTGCCAGCTCACCACCGTCCAGGGAAACTGAAGCTTTCTTT CASSPPSRETEAFF
TRBJ2-4 18 few TRBV3-1 NA TGTGCCAGCAGCCAAGAAAAGGTCCGGCGCCTAGCCAAAAACATTCAGTACTTC CASSQEKVRRLAKNIQYF
TRBJ2-1 15 few TRBV30 TRBD1 TGTGCCTGGAAGGGAAGGACAGGGGCCTACAATGAGCAGTTCTTC CAWKGRTGAYNEQFF
TRBJ1-5 13 many TRBV6-2/TRBV6-3 TRBD1 TGTGCCAGCAGGGACAGGGGTAAGCAGCCCCAGCATTTT CASRDRGKQPQHF
TRBJ2-1 14 many TRBV5-5 NA TGTGCCAGCAGCTTGTTGTCGGCAAACAATGAGCAGTTCTTC CASSLLSANNEQFF
TRBJ2-3 14 NA TRBV2 NA TGTGCCAGCAGTGAAAGACGGGACACAGATACGCAGTATTTT CASSERRDTDTQYF
TRBJ1-2 15 NA TRBV3-1 NA TGTGCCAGCAGCCAAGCGAGGGTTCTGGGGCTGAGCTACACCTTC CASSQARVLGLSYTF
TRBJ2-7 12 few TRBV5-1 NA TGCGCCAGCAGCGATGGAGTACGAGAGCAGTACTTC CASSDGVREQYF
TRBJ2-3 14 few TRBV20-1 TRBD2 TGCAGTGCACAGCGGGGGGGCAGCACAGATACGCAGTATTTT CSAQRGGSTDTQYF
TRBJ1-2 14 many TRBV20-1 NA TGCAGTGCTAGAGACAGGGGAACGAACTATGGCTACACCTTC CSARDRGTNYGYTF
TRBJ2-7 14 many TRBV11-3 NA TGTGCCAGCAGCCGACTCCGGGACACCTTGGAGCAGTACTTC CASSRLRDTLEQYF
TRBJ1-1 15 NA TRBV2 NA TGTGCCAGCAGTGGGGGAACCAGGGCGGACACTGAAGCTTTCTTT CASSGGTRADTEAFF
TRBJ1-2 12 many TRBV12-3/TRBV12-4 TRBD1 TGTGCCAGGACAGGGGCCCACTATGGCTACACCTTC CARTGAHYGYTF
TRBJ2-2 13 few TRBV24-1 NA TGTGCCACCAGTGACAGAAACACCGGGGAGCTGTTTTTT CATSDRNTGELFF
TRBJ1-2 16 NA TRBV9 NA TGTGCCAGCAGCGTAGAACCGGGGGACATGCGGCGTGGCTACACCTTC CASSVEPGDMRRGYTF
TRBJ1-3 16 many TRBV7-9 NA TGTGCCAGCGCCCCAAGAGGGGCGAACAACGGGAACACCATATATTTT CASAPRGANNGNTIYF
TRBJ2-5 15 many TRBV5-1 NA TGCGCCAGCAGCTCAGGGCCGCCGGGTTGGGAGACCCAGTACTTC CASSSGPPGWETQYF
TRBJ2-5 14 NA TRBV19 TRBD2 TGTGCCAGTAATGGCGGGGGGATACAAGAGACCCAGTACTTC CASNGGGIQETQYF
TRBJ2-3 16 few TRBV5-1 NA TGCGCCAGCAGCCATGGGGGCTCCTCGTTTACAGATACGCAGTATTTT CASSHGGSSFTDTQYF
TRBJ2-1 17 few TRBV28 NA TGTGCCAGCAGGGATACTAGGGGGGGGTCTTCCTACAATGAGCAGTTCTTC CASRDTRGGSSYNEQFF
TRBJ2-7 13 NA TRBV6-2/TRBV6-3 NA TGTGCCAGCAGTGAAGCGGGCGTGCAGGAGCAGTACTTC CASSEAGVQEQYF
TRBJ1-1 15 many TRBV20-1 NA TGCAGTGCTAGAGTGGGGGGCCCCATGAACACTGAAGCTTTCTTT CSARVGGPMNTEAFF
TRBJ1-5 13 many TRBV2 NA TGTGCCAGCAGTTGGTGGTCGGGGCAGCCCCAGCATTTT CASSWWSGQPQHF
TRBJ2-1 15 NA TRBV6-1 NA TGTGCCAGCAGCGGCCGGCGCGGGGCATACAATGAGCAGTTCTTC CASSGRRGAYNEQFF
TRBJ2-1 14 few TRBV5-1 TRBD1 TGCGCCAGCAGCTACGGGACAGGGGGCAATGAGCAGTTCTTC CASSYGTGGNEQFF
TRBJ2-5 15 many TRBV6-2/TRBV6-3 TRBD1 TGTGCCAGCAGTCCGGGACAGGGTCTCCAAGAGACCCAGTACTTC CASSPGQGLQETQYF
TRBJ2-7 13 few TRBV29-1 TRBD1 TGCAGCGTCGACCACAGGGGGCGGAGAGAGCAGTACTTC CSVDHRGRREQYF
TRBJ1-1 16 few TRBV6-1 NA TGTGCCAGCAGCTTAGGACGGATCATCTTAAACACTGAAGCTTTCTTT CASSLGRIILNTEAFF
TRBJ2-3 16 NA TRBV28 TRBD2 TGTGCCAGCAGTTTGGGATCAGCGGGGCTTACAGATACGCAGTATTTT CASSLGSAGLTDTQYF
TRBJ1-5 18 many TRBV28 NA TGTGCCAGCAGTTCTGTCCCGGTGCAAGACAGGCACAATCAGCCCCAGCATTTT CASSSVPVQDRHNQPQHF
TRBJ2-7 18 NA TRBV3-1 TRBD2 TGTGCCAGCAGCCAAAGACTAGCGGGGGCCCTTCGGCGCTACGAGCAGTACTTC CASSQRLAGALRRYEQYF
TRBJ2-2 16 NA TRBV3-1 TRBD1 TGTGCCAGCAGCCAAGCGGTAGGGGGCGATACCGGGGAGCTGTTTTTT CASSQAVGGDTGELFF
TRBJ2-2 14 many TRBV28 NA TGTGCCAGCAGTTTCTCGCGTTTCACCGGGGAGCTGTTTTTT CASSFSRFTGELFF
TRBJ1-1 14 many TRBV6-5 NA TGTGCCAGCAGTTCCCTGGTGGGGGCAGCTGAAGCTTTCTTT CASSSLVGAAEAFF
TRBJ1-2 16 many TRBV6-1 NA TGTGCCAGCAGTGAATCCATTGGGCGGCGGAGGGATGGCTACACCTTC CASSESIGRRRDGYTF
TRBJ1-5 17 few TRBV27 TRBD1 TGTGCCAGCAGTCTCCAAGAACCGGGACAGAGCAATCAGCCCCAGCATTTT CASSLQEPGQSNQPQHF
TRBJ2-7 15 few TRBV12-5 TRBD2 TGTGCTAGTGGACGTAGCGGGGGGGATTCCTACGAGCAGTACTTC CASGRSGGDSYEQYF
TRBJ2-7 14 many TRBV10-3 NA TGTGCCATCAGTGAGTCGACGGATACCTACGAGCAGTACTTC CAISESTDTYEQYF
TRBJ1-6 13 many TRBV18 NA TGTGCCAGCTCACCGGACCCTAATTCACCCCTCCACTTT CASSPDPNSPLHF
TRBJ1-2 16 many TRBV11-3 TRBD1 TGTGCCAGCAGCTTTGGACAGGGTTGGGACTATGGTGGCTACACCTTC CASSFGQGWDYGGYTF
TRBJ1-2 11 few TRBV6-1 TRBD1 TGTGCCAGCACCGACAGGGCTCACTACACCTTC CASTDRAHYTF
TRBJ2-1 18 many TRBV2 TRBD2 TGTGCCAGCAGTTCTAGCGGGGGGGGGTCCAGAGGGCGGAGTGAGCAGTTCTTC CASSSSGGGSRGRSEQFF
TRBJ2-5 13 many TRBV11-2 NA TGTGCCAGCAGCTTACGGCCAGACAATACCCAGTACTTC CASSLRPDNTQYF
TRBJ2-2 12 many TRBV28 NA TGTGCCAGCATATCTAACACCGGGGAGCTGTTTTTT CASISNTGELFF
TRBJ2-7 13 NA TRBV12-3/TRBV12-4 NA TGTGCCAGCAGTTTGGACCAGGCAGGCGAGCAGTACTTC CASSLDQAGEQYF
TRBJ2-7 12 many TRBV3-1 TRBD2 TGTGCCAGCAGCGGGACTAGCGACGAGCAGTACTTC CASSGTSDEQYF
TRBJ2-5 14 many TRBV6-2/TRBV6-3 NA TGTGCCAGCAGTTACGAAGGACCCTGGGAGACCCAGTACTTC CASSYEGPWETQYF